This entry lists 10 T cell receptor beta chains sequenced from one sample in a study of OX40 agonist ivuxolimab in advanced cancers. The repertoire was sequenced with immunoSEQ multiplex PCR; TCRdb's copy has only in-frame clones and lacks some. Among under 80,000 clones listed, approximately 95% were seen once. The material was CD4+ or CD8+ T cells sorted from blood, obtained in a trial of the OX40 agonist ivuxolimab. The receptors shown here come from an adult with an advanced solid tumor such as melanoma, head and neck, liver or kidney cancer.

The rearrangement links TRBV10-3 to TRBJ1-3; D gene unclear. The V end lost 2 bases, the J end lost 9 bases, and 11 bases lay between the germline ends. The CDR3 is made up of 13 amino acids. Per the germline V gene, CDR1 is ENHRY and CDR2 is SYGVKD. CDR3 nucleotides: TGTGCCATCAGTGAGGATTCGTTGGCCACCATATATTTT. This encodes CAISEDSLATIYF.

This sequence joins TRBV28 and TRBJ1-1; D not certain. Germline V gives CDR1 MDHEN, CDR2 SYDVKM. The CDR3 sequence is 12 residues long. Between the trimmed V and J ends, which lost 7 bases and 1 base, there was a span of 7 bases. Here the CDR3 reads CASKQENTEAFF. Here the CDR3 DNA reads TGTGCCAGCAAGCAGGAGAACACTGAAGCTTTCTTT.

The chain couples TRBV7-9 to TRBJ1-4, with D tentatively TRBD1 (5 bases). The V end lost 4 bases, the J end lost 4 bases, and 7 bases lay between the germline ends. Germline CDR1 SEHNR, CDR2 FQNEAQ (reference sequence). This CDR3 is 13 amino acids long. The CDR3 DNA follows: TGTGCCAGCAGCTCGGGGCTTAATGAAAAACTGTTTTTT. It translates to CASSSGLNEKLFF.

This clone was seen only once. The V call is TRBV28, the J call TRBJ1-2, with D possibly TRBD1 on 6 matching bases. V was clipped by 6 bases and J by 4 bases, with 12 bases between them. The CDR3 is made up of 13 amino acids. Germline CDR1 reads MDHEN; CDR2 reads SYDVKM. For the CDR3, the DNA is TGTGCCAGCAGCTTACAGGGCTTCTATGGCTACACCTTC. Translated: CASSLQGFYGYTF.

The chain links TRBV5-5 to TRBJ2-3; D gene uncertain. Between the trimmed V and J ends, which lost 4 bases and 4 bases, there was a span of 19 bases. CDR1 is SGHKS, CDR2 YYEKEE, per germline (reference sequence). The CDR3 contains 16 residues. The CDR3 protein is CASSTFLNTAADTQYF. CDR3 coding DNA: TGTGCCAGCAGCACCTTTTTAAACACAGCCGCAGATACGCAGTATTTT.

V gene TRBV19 combines with J gene TRBJ1-3; no definite D call. This CDR3 has 14 residues. The V and J ends lost 6 bases and 0 bases respectively, with 9 bases between them. Germline loops: CDR1 LNHDA, CDR2 SQIVND (reference sequence). The CDR3 here is CASRSGSSGNTIYF. The DNA of the CDR3 is TGTGCCAGTAGGTCCGGGAGCTCTGGAAACACCATATATTTT.

The chain uses TRBV11-3 and TRBJ2-1; D remains ambiguous. Germline V gene sequence: CDR1 SGHNT, CDR2 YENEEA. CDR3 size: 13 residues. Trimming removed 1 base at V and 8 bases at J, with 9 bases between. The CDR3 DNA sequence: TGTGCCAGCAGCTTAGGGGGATTCGATGAGCAGTTCTTC. The encoded protein is CASSLGGFDEQFF.

CDR3 protein: CASSLGGTYQETQYF. CDR3 sequence (DNA): TGTGCCAGCAGTTTAGGCGGGACATACCAAGAGACCCAGTACTTC. The chain recombines TRBV27 with TRBJ2-5; D is perhaps TRBD1 or TRBD2 (6 bases each). Germline CDR1 is MNHEY and CDR2 is SMNVEV (reference sequence). This CDR3 region has 15 residues. Deletions cut 2 bases from V and 0 bases from J, with 10 bases between.

This clone has just a few counts. J is TRBJ2-6 and V is TRBV4-1; no clear D gene. Per the germline V gene, CDR1 is MGHRA and CDR2 is YSYEKL. V was cut by 5 bases and J by 0 bases, with 14 bases left in between. This CDR3 contains 17 residues. CDR3 bases: TGCGCCAGCAGCAACACCCGGGCCCGCTCTGGGGCCAACGTCCTGACTTTC. It is translated as CASSNTRARSGANVLTF.

The chain is built from TRBV11-3 and TRBJ2-7, with 11 bases that match TRBD1. The CDR3 is made up of 14 amino acids. V was clipped by 5 bases and J by 4 bases; unmatched bases: 4. Germline CDR1 and CDR2: SGHNT and YENEEA. The CDR3 region is CASSQDRGPYEQYF. The CDR3 DNA follows: TGTGCCAGCAGCCAGGACAGGGGGCCGTACGAGCAGTACTTC.